The text below deals with one T cell receptor (beta chain). This sample was taken from a study of blood T cell repertoires in COVID-19. At the level of the study: Samples representing acute and convalescent COVID-19 were sourced from the United States, Italy and Spain. The analysed material was cDNA or gDNA that came from T cells, B-cell-depleted T cells, or PBMCs.

With 4 bases removed from V and 3 bases from J, the gap between germline ends came to 9 bases. This CDR3 is built from 13 residues. Germline V lookup: CDR1 LGHDT, CDR2 YNNKEL (reference sequence). Authors' methods: How many nucleated cells were present was estimated from reference gene primer amplification. Measured with immunoSEQ multiplex PCR; TCRdb has only the in-frame clones, and not every one. From that table come the V and J calls and clone size; the DNA was used to work out D and trimming. This sample has about 120,000 clones, with about 83% found just once. The chain is built from TRBV3-1 (or the pseudogene TRBV3-2) and TRBJ2-5, with D possibly TRBD1 on 6 matching bases. The sequenced material came from peripheral blood. The sequence derives from a man of 80 years or more with active or convalescent COVID-19. This CDR3 is CASSPGTKETQYF. In nucleotides, the CDR3 is TGTGCCAGCAGCCCCGGGACAAAAGAGACCCAGTACTTC.